The T cell receptor (beta chain) under discussion was sequenced for a study of control samples from healthy donors and cancer patients. Germline V gene lookup returns CDR1 SGHRS and CDR2 YFSETQ. This CDR3 comprises 16 residues. Between the trimmed V and J ends, which lost 0 bases and 0 bases, there was a span of 7 bases. Assay used: immunoSEQ multiplex PCR; TCRdb lists only in-frame clones, some missing. The sample carries about 95,000 clones, around 81% recorded once. The sample consisted of blood. This clonotype was obtained from a young man in good health. The V and J genes are TRBV5-1 and TRBJ1-6; D remains ambiguous. CDR3 residues: CASSLAGSSYNSPLHF. CDR3 nucleotides: TGCGCCAGCAGCTTGGCTGGGAGCTCCTATAATTCACCCCTCCACTTT.